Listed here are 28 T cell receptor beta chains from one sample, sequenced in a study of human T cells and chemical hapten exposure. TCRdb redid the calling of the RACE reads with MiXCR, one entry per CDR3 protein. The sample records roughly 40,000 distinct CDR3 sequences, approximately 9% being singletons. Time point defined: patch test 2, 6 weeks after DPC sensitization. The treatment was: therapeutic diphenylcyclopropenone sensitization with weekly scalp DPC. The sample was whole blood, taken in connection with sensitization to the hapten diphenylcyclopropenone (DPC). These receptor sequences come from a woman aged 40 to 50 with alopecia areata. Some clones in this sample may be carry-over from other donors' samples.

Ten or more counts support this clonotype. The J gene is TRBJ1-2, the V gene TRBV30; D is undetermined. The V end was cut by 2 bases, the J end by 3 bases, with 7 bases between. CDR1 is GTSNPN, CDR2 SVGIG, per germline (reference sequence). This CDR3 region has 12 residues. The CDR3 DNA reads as TGTGCCTGGAGTACCGACTACTATGGCTACACCTTC. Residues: CAWSTDYYGYTF.

The CDR3, as DNA: TGTGCCAGCAGCCCTCCTAACCTCGAGGGAAAAGGCTACACCTTC. Its protein is CASSPPNLEGKGYTF. The chain carries TRBV7-9 and TRBJ1-2; D remains ambiguous. V was shortened by 5 bases and J by 8 bases, with 21 bases between the two germline ends. Per germline, CDR1 SEHNR and CDR2 FQNEAQ (reference sequence). The CDR3 sequence is 15 residues long.

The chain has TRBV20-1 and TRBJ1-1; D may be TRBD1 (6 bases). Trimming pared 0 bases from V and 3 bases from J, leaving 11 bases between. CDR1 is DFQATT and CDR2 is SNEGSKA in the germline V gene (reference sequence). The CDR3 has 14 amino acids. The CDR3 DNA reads TGCAGTGCTAGAGAGGGGGCAGGGCACACTGAAGCTTTCTTT. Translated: CSAREGAGHTEAFF.

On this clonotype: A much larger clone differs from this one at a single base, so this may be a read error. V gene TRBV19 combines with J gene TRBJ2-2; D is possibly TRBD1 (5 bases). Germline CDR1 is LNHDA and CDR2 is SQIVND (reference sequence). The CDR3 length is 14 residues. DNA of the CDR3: TGTTCCAGTAGTATTGGGGCTCGGACCGGGGAGCTGTTTTTT. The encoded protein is CSSSIGARTGELFF.

CDR3 in amino acids: CASSIYRDGRVTGELFF. For the CDR3, the DNA is TGTGCCAGCAGCATTTACCGGGACGGAAGGGTGACCGGGGAGCTGTTTTTT. J is TRBJ2-2 and V is TRBV5-6, with D possibly called TRBD1 or TRBD2 (5 bases each). The CDR3 runs to 17 residues. The germline CDR1 and CDR2 sequences are SGHDT and YYEEEE. Trimming cost V 4 bases and J 5 bases, with 21 bases left between them. The whole variable domain, filled in from reference TRBV5-6 and TRBJ2-2, reads DAGVTQSPTHLIKTRGQQVTLRCSPKSGHDTVSWYQQALGQGPQFIFQYYEEEERQRGNFPDRFSGHQFPNYSSELNVNALLLGDSALYLCASSIYRDGRVTGELFFGEGSRLTVL.

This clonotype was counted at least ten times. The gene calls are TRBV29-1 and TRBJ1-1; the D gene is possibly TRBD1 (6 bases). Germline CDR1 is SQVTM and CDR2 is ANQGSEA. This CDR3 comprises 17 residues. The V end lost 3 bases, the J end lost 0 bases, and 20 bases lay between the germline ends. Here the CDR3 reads CSVDSPDSRQVNTEAFF. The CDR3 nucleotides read TGCAGCGTTGATTCTCCGGACAGCCGACAGGTGAACACTGAAGCTTTCTTT.

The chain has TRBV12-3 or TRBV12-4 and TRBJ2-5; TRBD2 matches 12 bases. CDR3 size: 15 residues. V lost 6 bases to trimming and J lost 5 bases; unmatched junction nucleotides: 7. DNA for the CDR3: TGTGCCAGCAGGCCGACTAGCGGGGGTGCCGAGACCCAGTACTTC. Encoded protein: CASRPTSGGAETQYF.

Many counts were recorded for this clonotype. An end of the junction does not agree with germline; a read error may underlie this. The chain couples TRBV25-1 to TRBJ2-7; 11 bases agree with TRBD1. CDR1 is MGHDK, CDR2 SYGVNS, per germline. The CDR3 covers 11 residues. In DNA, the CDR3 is TGTGCCAGCAGTGCCGGGACAGGGGGTTTCTTC. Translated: CASSAGTGGFF.

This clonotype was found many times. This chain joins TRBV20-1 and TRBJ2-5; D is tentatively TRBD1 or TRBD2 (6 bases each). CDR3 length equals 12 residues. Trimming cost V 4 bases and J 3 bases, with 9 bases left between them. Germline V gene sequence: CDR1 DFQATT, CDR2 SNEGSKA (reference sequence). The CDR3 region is CSATGAEETQYF. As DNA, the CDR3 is TGCAGTGCTACGGGGGCAGAAGAGACCCAGTACTTC.

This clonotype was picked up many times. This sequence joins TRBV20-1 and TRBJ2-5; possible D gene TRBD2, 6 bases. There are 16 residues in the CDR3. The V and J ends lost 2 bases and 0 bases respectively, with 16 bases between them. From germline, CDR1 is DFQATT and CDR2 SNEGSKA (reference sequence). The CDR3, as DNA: TGCAGTGCTAGATTAATAGGAGCGGGTTACCAAGAGACCCAGTACTTC. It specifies CSARLIGAGYQETQYF.

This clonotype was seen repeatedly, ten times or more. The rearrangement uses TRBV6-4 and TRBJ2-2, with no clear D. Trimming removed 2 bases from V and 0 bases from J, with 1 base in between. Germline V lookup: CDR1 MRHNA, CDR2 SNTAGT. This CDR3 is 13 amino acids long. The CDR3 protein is CASSDTNTGELFF. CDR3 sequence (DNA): TGTGCCAGCAGTGACACGAACACCGGGGAGCTGTTTTTT.

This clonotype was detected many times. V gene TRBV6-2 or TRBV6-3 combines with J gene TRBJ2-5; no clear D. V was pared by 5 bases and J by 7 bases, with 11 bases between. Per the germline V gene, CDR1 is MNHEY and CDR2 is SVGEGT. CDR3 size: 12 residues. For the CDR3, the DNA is TGTGCCAGCAGTACGGGCCTAGGGACCCAGTACTTC. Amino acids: CASSTGLGTQYF.

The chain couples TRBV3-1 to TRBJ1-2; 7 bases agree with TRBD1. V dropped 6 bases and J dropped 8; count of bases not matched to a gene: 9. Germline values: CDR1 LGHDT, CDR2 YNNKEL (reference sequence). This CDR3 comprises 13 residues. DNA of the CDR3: TGTGCCAGCAGAACCGGGACAGCACGGGGCTACACCTTC. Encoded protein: CASRTGTARGYTF.

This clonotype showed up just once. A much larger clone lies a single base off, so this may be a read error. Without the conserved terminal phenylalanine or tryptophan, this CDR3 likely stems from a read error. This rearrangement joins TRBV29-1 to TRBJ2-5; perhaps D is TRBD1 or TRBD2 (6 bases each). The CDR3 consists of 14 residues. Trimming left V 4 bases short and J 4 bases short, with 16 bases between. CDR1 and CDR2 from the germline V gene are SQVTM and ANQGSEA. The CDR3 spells CSVVPGGRGETQYS. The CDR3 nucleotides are TGCAGCGTTGTGCCCGGGGGCAGGGGAGAGACCCAGTACTCC.

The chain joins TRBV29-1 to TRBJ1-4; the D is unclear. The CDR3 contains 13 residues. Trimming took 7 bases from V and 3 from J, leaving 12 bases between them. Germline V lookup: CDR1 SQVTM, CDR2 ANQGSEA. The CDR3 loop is CSGSGGANEKLFF. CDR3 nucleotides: TGCAGCGGATCAGGAGGAGCTAATGAAAAACTGTTTTTT.

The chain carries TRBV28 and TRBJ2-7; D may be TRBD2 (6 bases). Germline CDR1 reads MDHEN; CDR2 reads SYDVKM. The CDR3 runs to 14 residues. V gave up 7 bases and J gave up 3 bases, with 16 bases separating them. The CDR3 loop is CASTSHGGVYEQYF. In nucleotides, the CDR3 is TGTGCCAGCACCTCCCACGGAGGGGTCTACGAGCAGTACTTC.

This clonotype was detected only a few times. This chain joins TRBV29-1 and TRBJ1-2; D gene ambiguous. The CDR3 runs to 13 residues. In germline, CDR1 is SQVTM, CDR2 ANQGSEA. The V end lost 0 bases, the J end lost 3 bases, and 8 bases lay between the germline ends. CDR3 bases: TGCAGCGTTGAAGATCGATCTTACTATGGCTACACCTTC. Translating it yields CSVEDRSYYGYTF.

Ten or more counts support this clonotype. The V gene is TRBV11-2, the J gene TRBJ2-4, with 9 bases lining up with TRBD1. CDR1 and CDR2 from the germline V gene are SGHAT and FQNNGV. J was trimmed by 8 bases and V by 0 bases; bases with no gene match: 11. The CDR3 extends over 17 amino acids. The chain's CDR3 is CASSLDGQGREWDIQYF. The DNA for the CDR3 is TGTGCCAGCAGCTTAGACGGACAGGGGCGGGAATGGGACATTCAGTACTTC. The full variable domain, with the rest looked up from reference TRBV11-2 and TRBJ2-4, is EAGVAQSPRYKIIEKRQSVAFWCNPISGHATLYWYQQILGQGPKLLIQFQNNGVVDDSQLPKDRFSAERLKGVDSTLKIQPAKLEDSAVYLCASSLDGQGREWDIQYFGAGTRLSVL.

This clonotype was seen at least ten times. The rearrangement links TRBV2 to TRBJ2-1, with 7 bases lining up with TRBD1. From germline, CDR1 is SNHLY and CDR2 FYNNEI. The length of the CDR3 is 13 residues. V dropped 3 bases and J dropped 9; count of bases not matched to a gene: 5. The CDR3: CASSEVSGGEQFF. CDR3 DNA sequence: TGTGCCAGCAGTGAGGTATCAGGGGGTGAGCAGTTCTTC.

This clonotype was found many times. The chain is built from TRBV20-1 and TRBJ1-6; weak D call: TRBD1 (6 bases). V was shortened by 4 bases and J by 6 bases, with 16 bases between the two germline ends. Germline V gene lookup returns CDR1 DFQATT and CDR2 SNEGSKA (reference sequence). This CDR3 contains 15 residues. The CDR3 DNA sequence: TGCAGTGCTATTCCGGGACATGGAATTAATTCACCCCTCCACTTT. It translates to CSAIPGHGINSPLHF.

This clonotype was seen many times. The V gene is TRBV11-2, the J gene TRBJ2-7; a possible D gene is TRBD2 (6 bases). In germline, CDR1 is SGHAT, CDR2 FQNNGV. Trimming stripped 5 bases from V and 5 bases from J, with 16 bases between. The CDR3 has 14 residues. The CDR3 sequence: CASSILGGGDEQYF. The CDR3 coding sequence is TGTGCCAGCAGCATCCTCGGGGGTGGCGACGAGCAGTACTTC.

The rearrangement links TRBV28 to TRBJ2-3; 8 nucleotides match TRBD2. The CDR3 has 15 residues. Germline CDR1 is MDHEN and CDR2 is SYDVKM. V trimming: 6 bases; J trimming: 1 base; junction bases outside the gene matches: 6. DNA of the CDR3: TGTGCCAGCAGCACTCGGGAGGGCCGCACAGATACGCAGTATTTT. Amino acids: CASSTREGRTDTQYF.

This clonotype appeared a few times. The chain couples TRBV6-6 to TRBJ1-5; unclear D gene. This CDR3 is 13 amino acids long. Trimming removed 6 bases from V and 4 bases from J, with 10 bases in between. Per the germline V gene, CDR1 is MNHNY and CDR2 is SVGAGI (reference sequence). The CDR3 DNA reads TGTGCCAGCAGACGGGCGGGAAATCAGCCCCAGCATTTT. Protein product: CASRRAGNQPQHF.

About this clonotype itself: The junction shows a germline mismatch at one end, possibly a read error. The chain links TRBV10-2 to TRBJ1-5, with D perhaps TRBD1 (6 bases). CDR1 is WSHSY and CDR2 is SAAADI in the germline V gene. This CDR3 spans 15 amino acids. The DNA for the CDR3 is TGCGCCAGCGGTGAGAGTTCAGGGGGCAATCAGCCCCAGCATTTT. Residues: CASGESSGGNQPQHF.

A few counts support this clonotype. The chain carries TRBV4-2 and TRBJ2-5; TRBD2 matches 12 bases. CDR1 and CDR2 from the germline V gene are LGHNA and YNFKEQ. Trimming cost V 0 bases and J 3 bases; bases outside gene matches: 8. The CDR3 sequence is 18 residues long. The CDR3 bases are TGTGCCAGCAGCCAAGATACAAGGGCTAGCGGGGGGGAAGAGACCCAGTACTTC. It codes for CASSQDTRASGGEETQYF.

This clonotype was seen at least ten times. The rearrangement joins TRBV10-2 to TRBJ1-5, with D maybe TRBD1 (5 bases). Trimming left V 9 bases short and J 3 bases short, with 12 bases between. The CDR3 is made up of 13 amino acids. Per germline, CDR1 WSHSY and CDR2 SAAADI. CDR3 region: CASESGNNQPQHF. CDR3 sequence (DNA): TGCGCCAGTGAGTCAGGGAACAATCAGCCCCAGCATTTT.

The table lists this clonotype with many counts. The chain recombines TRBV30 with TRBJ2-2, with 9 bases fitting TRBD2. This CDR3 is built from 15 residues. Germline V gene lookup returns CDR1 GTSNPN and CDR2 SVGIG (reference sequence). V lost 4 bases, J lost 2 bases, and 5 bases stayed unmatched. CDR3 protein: CAWKLAGANTGELFF. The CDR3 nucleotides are TGTGCCTGGAAGTTAGCGGGGGCCAACACCGGGGAGCTGTTTTTT.

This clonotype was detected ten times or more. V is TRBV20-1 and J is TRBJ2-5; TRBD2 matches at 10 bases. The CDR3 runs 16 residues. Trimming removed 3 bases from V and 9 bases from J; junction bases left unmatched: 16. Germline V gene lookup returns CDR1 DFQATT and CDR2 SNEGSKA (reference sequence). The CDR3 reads CSASPRLAGALTAQYF. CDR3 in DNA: TGCAGTGCTAGTCCCCGCCTAGCGGGGGCCCTGACGGCCCAGTACTTC.